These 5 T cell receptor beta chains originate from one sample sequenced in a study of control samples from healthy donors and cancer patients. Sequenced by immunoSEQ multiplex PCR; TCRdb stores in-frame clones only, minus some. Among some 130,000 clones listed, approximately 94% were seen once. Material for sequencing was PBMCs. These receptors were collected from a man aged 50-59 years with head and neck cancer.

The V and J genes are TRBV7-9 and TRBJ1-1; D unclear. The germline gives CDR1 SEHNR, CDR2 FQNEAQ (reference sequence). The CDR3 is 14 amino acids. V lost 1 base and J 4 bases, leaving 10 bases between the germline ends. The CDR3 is CASSLGAGSTEAFF. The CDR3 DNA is TGTGCCAGCAGCTTAGGCGCTGGGAGCACTGAAGCTTTCTTT. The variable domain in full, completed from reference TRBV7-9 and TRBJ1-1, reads DTGVSQNPRHKITKRGQNVTFRCDPISEHNRLYWYRQTLGQGPEFLTYFQNEAQLEKSRLLSDRFSAERPKGSFSTLEIQRTEQGDSAMYLCASSLGAGSTEAFFGQGTRLTVV.

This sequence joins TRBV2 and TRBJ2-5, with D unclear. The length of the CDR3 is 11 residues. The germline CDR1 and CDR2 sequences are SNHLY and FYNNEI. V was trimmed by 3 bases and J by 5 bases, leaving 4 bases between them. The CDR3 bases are TGTGCCAGCAGTGAGTACGAGACCCAGTACTTC. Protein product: CASSEYETQYF.

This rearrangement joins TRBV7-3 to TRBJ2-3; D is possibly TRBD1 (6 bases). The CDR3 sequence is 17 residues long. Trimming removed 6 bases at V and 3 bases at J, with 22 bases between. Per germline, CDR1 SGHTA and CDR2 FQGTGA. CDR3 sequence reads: CASSKGPSGDKTDTQYF. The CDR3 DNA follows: TGTGCCAGCAGTAAGGGGCCCTCCGGGGACAAAACAGATACGCAGTATTTT.

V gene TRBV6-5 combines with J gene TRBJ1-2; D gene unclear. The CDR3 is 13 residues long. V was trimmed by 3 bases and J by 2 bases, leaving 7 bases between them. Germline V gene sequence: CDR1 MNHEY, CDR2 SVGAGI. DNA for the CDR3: TGTGCCAGCAGTTATAGAAGGAACTATGGCTACACCTTC. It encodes CASSYRRNYGYTF.

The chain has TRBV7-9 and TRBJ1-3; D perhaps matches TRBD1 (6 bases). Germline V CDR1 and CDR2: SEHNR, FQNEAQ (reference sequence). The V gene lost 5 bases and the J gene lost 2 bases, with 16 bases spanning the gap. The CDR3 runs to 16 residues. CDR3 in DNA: TGTGCCAGCAGCGGTACGGGGGCGCCAACTGGAAACACCATATATTTT. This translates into CASSGTGAPTGNTIYF. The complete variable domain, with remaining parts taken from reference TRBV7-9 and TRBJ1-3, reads DTGVSQNPRHKITKRGQNVTFRCDPISEHNRLYWYRQTLGQGPEFLTYFQNEAQLEKSRLLSDRFSAERPKGSFSTLEIQRTEQGDSAMYLCASSGTGAPTGNTIYFGEGSWLTVV.